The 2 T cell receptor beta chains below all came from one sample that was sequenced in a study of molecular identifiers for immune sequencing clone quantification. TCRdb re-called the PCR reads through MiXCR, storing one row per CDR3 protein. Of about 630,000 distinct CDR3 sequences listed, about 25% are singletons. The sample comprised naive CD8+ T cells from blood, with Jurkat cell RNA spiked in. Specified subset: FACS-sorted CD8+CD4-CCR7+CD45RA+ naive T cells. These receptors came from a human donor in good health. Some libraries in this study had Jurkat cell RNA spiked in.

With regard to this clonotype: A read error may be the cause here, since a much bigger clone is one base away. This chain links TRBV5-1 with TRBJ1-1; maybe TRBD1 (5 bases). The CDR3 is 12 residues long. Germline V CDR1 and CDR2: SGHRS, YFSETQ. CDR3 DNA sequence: TGCGCCAGTTCAACGACAGACACTGGAGCTTTCTTT. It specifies CASSTTDTGAFF.

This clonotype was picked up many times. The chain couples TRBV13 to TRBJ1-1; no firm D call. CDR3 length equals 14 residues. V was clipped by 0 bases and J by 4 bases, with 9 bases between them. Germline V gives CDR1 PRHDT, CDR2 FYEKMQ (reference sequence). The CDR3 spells CASSLGFPVTEAFF. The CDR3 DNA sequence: TGTGCCAGCAGCTTAGGCTTCCCCGTCACTGAAGCTTTCTTT.